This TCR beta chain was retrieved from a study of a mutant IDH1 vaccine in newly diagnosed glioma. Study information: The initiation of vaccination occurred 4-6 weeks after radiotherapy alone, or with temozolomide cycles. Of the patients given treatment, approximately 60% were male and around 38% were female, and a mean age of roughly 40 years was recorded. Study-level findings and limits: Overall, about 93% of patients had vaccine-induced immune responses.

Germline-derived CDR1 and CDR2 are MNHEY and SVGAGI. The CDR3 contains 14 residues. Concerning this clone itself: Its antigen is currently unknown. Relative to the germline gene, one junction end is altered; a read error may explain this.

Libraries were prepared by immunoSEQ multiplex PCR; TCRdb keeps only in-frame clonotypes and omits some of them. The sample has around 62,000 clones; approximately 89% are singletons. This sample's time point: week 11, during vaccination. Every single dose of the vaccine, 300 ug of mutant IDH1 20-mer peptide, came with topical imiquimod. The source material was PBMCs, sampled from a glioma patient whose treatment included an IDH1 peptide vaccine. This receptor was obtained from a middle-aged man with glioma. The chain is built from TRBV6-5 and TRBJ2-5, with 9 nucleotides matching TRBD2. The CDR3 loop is CAISIGGGVVTQYF. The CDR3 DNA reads TGTGCCATCAGTATAGGCGGGGGGGTCGTGACCCAGTACTTC.